Below are 19 T cell receptor beta chains sequenced from a single sample in a study of T cell responses to AZD1222 COVID-19 vaccine. The assay was immunoSEQ multiplex PCR, and TCRdb's table has in-frame clones only and misses some. The sample has over 85,000 clones, more than 70% seen once. Sequencing used peripheral blood, obtained on day 0 of AZD1222 vaccination. The receptor source for this set is an adult in good health.

This clone was observed a handful of times. The CDR3 spells CASSRFQGSRGTEAFF. For the CDR3, the DNA is TGTGCCAGCAGCCGATTCCAGGGTTCCCGGGGCACTGAAGCTTTCTTT. J is TRBJ1-1 and V is TRBV11-2; tentative D call: TRBD1 (5 bases). The length of the CDR3 is 16 residues. V was clipped by 5 bases and J by 4 bases, with 20 bases between them. Looked up from germline, CDR1 is SGHAT and CDR2 is FQNNGV. The full variable domain, rest sourced from reference TRBV11-2 and TRBJ1-1, is EAGVAQSPRYKIIEKRQSVAFWCNPISGHATLYWYQQILGQGPKLLIQFQNNGVVDDSQLPKDRFSAERLKGVDSTLKIQPAKLEDSAVYLCASSRFQGSRGTEAFFGQGTRLTVV.

The chain carries TRBV7-9 and TRBJ2-6; D unclear. The CDR3 loop spans 17 amino acids. Germline values: CDR1 SEHNR, CDR2 FQNEAQ (reference sequence). Trimming took 1 base from V and 3 from J, leaving 13 bases between them. The CDR3 DNA is TGTGCCAGCAGCTTAGAGGATCGATGGGTTGGGGCCAACGTCCTGACTTTC. Residues: CASSLEDRWVGANVLTF.

The chain has TRBV6-5 and TRBJ2-2; 8 bases fit TRBD1. Germline-derived CDR1 and CDR2 are MNHEY and SVGAGI. With V trimmed by 8 bases and J by 5 bases, 10 bases remained unmatched. This CDR3 is built from 15 residues. The CDR3 nucleotides read TGTGCCAGCGGCCGTCCGGGACAGGTAACCGGGGAGCTGTTTTTT. This gives the protein CASGRPGQVTGELFF.

The V call is TRBV2, the J call TRBJ1-2; D is perhaps TRBD1 (6 bases). Between the trimmed V and J ends, which lost 7 bases and 2 bases, there was a span of 14 bases. This CDR3 contains 14 residues. Looked up from germline, CDR1 is SNHLY and CDR2 is FYNNEI. As DNA, the CDR3 is TGTGCCAGCACCGAGCCAGGGACAAACTATGGCTACACCTTC. It encodes CASTEPGTNYGYTF.

V usage is TRBV9 and J usage is TRBJ1-1; D perhaps matches TRBD1 (5 bases). This CDR3 is 13 amino acids long. Trimming removed 0 bases at V and 6 bases at J, with 9 bases between. Germline lookup yields CDR1 SGDLS and CDR2 YYNGEE. CDR3 sequence: CASSVGWDAEAFF. CDR3 nucleotides: TGTGCCAGCAGCGTAGGCTGGGACGCTGAAGCTTTCTTT.

The V call is TRBV21-1, the J call TRBJ1-1. TRBV21-1 is flagged as a pseudogene. CDR3 size: 16 residues. In DNA form, the CDR3 reads TGTGCCAGCAGCCGTCTAAGTCGGCATGTCAACACTGAAGCTTTCTTT. It is translated as CASSRLSRHVNTEAFF.

The V call is TRBV11-3, the J call TRBJ2-1; no reliable D call. This CDR3 spans 15 amino acids. In germline, CDR1 is SGHNT, CDR2 YENEEA. Trimming shortened V by 4 bases and J by 7 bases, and 17 bases separated the two germline ends. The CDR3 is CASSSLSRSGNEQFF. The DNA of the CDR3 is TGTGCCAGCAGCTCCTTAAGTCGGTCTGGGAATGAGCAGTTCTTC.

The chain employs TRBV9 and TRBJ1-1, with 7 bases fitting TRBD1. V shed 3 bases, J shed 0 bases, and the junction held 5 bases outside the gene matches. Germline V gene sequence: CDR1 SGDLS, CDR2 YYNGEE. The length of the CDR3 is 15 residues. DNA for the CDR3: TGTGCCAGCAGCGCCACAGGGGTTTTGAACACTGAAGCTTTCTTT. It specifies CASSATGVLNTEAFF.

The chain is built from TRBV5-4 and TRBJ2-6; 10 bases match TRBD1. This CDR3 spans 17 amino acids. The germline CDR1 and CDR2 sequences are SGHNT and YYREEE (reference sequence). J was trimmed by 4 bases and V by 2 bases; bases with no gene match: 6. In DNA form, the CDR3 reads TGTGCCAGCAGCTTAAGGGACAGGGGCTCGGGGGCCAACGTCCTGACTTTC. Translation: CASSLRDRGSGANVLTF.

In nucleotides, the CDR3 is TGTGCCAGCAGGTTACCGGATTGGGACACGACGGACACTGAAGCTTTCTTT. Protein sequence: CASRLPDWDTTDTEAFF. The genes are TRBV28 and TRBJ1-1; maybe TRBD1 (6 bases). This CDR3 is built from 17 residues. Germline V gives CDR1 MDHEN, CDR2 SYDVKM. V dropped 6 bases and J dropped 3 bases, with 23 bases sitting between them.

The chain combines TRBV1 with TRBJ2-7; the D call in the table, TRBD1, was not verified against the DNA. TRBV1 is a known pseudogene. The CDR3 extends over 14 amino acids. The CDR3 DNA reads TGCACCAGCAGCCAAGGAGGGGGCCGCTACGAGCAGTACGTC. Residues: CTSSQGGGRYEQYV.

The sample holds a few counts of this clone. This chain joins TRBV7-2 and TRBJ1-2; TRBD1 agrees at 7 bases. V lost 1 base to trimming and J lost 5 bases; unmatched junction nucleotides: 1. CDR1 SGHTA and CDR2 FQGNSA come from the germline V gene. There are 13 residues in the CDR3. DNA for the CDR3: TGTGCCAGCAGCTTAGACAGGGGTTATGGCTACACCTTC. It specifies CASSLDRGYGYTF.

The CDR3 loop is CASSSGQGSFGEQYF. The DNA of the CDR3 is TGTGCCAGCAGTTCCGGACAGGGATCCTTTGGCGAGCAGTACTTC. This chain uses TRBV6-5 with TRBJ2-7; 8 bases align to TRBD1. CDR1 and CDR2 (germline): MNHEY, SVGAGI. V trimming: 4 bases; J trimming: 6 bases; junction bases outside the gene matches: 11. The CDR3 is 15 amino acids.

The rearrangement links TRBV7-9 to TRBJ1-3; no clear D gene. Between the trimmed V and J ends, which lost 4 bases and 0 bases, there was a span of 16 bases. CDR3 size: 17 residues. The germline gives CDR1 SEHNR, CDR2 FQNEAQ (reference sequence). CDR3 sequence: CASSSWTDEFSGNTIYF. The CDR3 DNA reads TGTGCCAGCAGCTCTTGGACCGACGAGTTCTCTGGAAACACCATATATTTT.

The J gene is TRBJ1-4, the V gene TRBV19; D is perhaps TRBD1 (5 bases). Germline CDR1 LNHDA, CDR2 SQIVND (reference sequence). The ends were cut back, 5 bases at V and 5 bases at J, with 15 bases in the middle. The CDR3 extends over 15 amino acids. CDR3 region: CASSSLTALNEKLFF. The CDR3 DNA follows: TGTGCCAGTAGTTCACTGACAGCACTCAATGAAAAACTGTTTTTT.

CDR3 amino acids: CASSLSGVSSYNEQFF. The DNA for the CDR3 is TGTGCCAGCAGCTTATCAGGGGTTAGCTCCTACAATGAGCAGTTCTTC. The genes are TRBV7-7 and TRBJ2-1, with D possibly being TRBD1 (6 bases). Germline CDR1 is SSHAT and CDR2 is FNYEAQ (reference sequence). The CDR3 is made up of 16 amino acids. Trimming stripped 2 bases from V and 0 bases from J, with 11 bases between.

V gene TRBV18 combines with J gene TRBJ2-7, with TRBD2 identical over 9 bases. Germline loops: CDR1 KGHSH, CDR2 LQKENI. V lost 3 bases, J lost 4 bases, and 1 base stayed unmatched. The CDR3 spans 13 residues. The CDR3 here is CASSPAGGYEQYV. The CDR3 DNA reads TGTGCCAGCTCACCGGCGGGGGGGTACGAGCAGTACGTC.

The chain uses TRBV29-1 and TRBJ1-1, with D perhaps matching TRBD1 (6 bases). CDR1 is SQVTM and CDR2 is ANQGSEA in the germline V gene. With 7 bases removed from V and 4 bases from J, the gap between germline ends came to 19 bases. This CDR3 is built from 14 residues. The CDR3 protein is CSGGKAGAVTEAFF. The CDR3 DNA is TGCAGCGGGGGTAAGGCAGGGGCGGTCACTGAAGCTTTCTTT.

V is TRBV7-3 and J is TRBJ2-1; 8 bases align to TRBD2. The J segment lost 10 bases and the V segment lost 5 bases, leaving 10 bases of the junction unmatched. Germline V gene data show CDR1 as SGHTA and CDR2 as FQGTGA. The CDR3 extends over 14 amino acids. CDR3: CASSPSGLADEQFF. In nucleotides, the CDR3 is TGTGCCAGCAGCCCATCCGGACTAGCAGACGAGCAGTTCTTC.